Listed below are T cell receptor beta chains from one sample, sequenced in a study of T cell responses to AZD1222 COVID-19 vaccine. Sequencing used immunoSEQ multiplex PCR; TCRdb keeps in-frame clones, though not all of them. Of about 130,000 clones in the sample, more than 75% were seen once. The sequencing used peripheral blood, collected on day 0 of AZD1222 vaccination. Receptors were obtained from an adult in good health. The CDR3 runs from the conserved cysteine through the conserved F or W. A D gene is named only where the DNA matches it firmly. The size field is filled for only some rows; it gives once, few, many or a size class.

d_gene,v_gene,abundance,j_gene,CDR3aa,CDR3nt
-,TRBV6-2/TRBV6-3,-,TRBJ2-7,CASSYITTASSYEQYF,TGTGCCAGCAGTTACATAACAACAGCGAGCTCCTACGAGCAGTACTTC
-,TRBV7-2,-,TRBJ2-4,CASSPISGGRKLAKNIQYF,TGTGCCAGCAGCCCTATCTCCGGGGGCAGAAAACTAGCCAAAAACATTCAGTACTTC
-,TRBV25-1,-,TRBJ1-4,CASSQGALLGYEKLFF,TGTGCCAGTTCACAGGGTGCTCTTCTGGGCTATGAAAAACTGTTTTTT
TRBD1,TRBV10-1,-,TRBJ2-5,CASSAPDRPLGTQYF,TGCGCCAGCAGTGCCCCGGACAGGCCGTTGGGGACCCAGTACTTC
-,TRBV19,-,TRBJ1-4,CASGDSLRLGEKLFF,TGTGCCAGTGGAGACAGTCTGAGGCTAGGCGAAAAACTGTTTTTT
-,TRBV25-1,-,TRBJ2-7,CASSEGDGEKGEQYF,TGTGCCAGCAGTGAGGGCGACGGGGAAAAAGGCGAGCAGTACTTC
-,TRBV7-8,-,TRBJ2-7,CASSLGGDRSYEQYF,TGTGCCAGCAGCCTCGGGGGAGACAGGTCCTACGAGCAGTACTTC
-,TRBV6-6,-,TRBJ2-7,CATKGGLGGEQYF,TGTGCCACTAAGGGCGGGCTCGGAGGCGAGCAGTACTTC
-,TRBV2,-,TRBJ1-6,CASTDQGRDNSPLHF,TGTGCCAGCACCGACCAGGGGAGAGATAATTCACCCCTCCACTTT
-,TRBV7-3,-,TRBJ1-6,CASSPRGNSPLHF,TGTGCCAGCTCCCCAAGGGGGAATTCACCCCTCCACTTT
-,TRBV6-5,few,TRBJ1-2,CASSYFGTEIGYTF,TGTGCCAGCAGTTACTTCGGGACTGAAATCGGCTACACCTTC